The 28 T cell receptor beta chains below all came from one sample that was sequenced in a study of T cell repertoires in cytomegalovirus infection. TCRdb re-called the reads with MiXCR, one entry per CDR3 protein. The sample yields 400,000 to 550,000 distinct CDR3 sequences, about 10% seen once. Source material: PBMCs. These receptors all stem from a human donor in good health (CMV status not recorded). Some clones in this sample may be carry-over from other donors' samples.

This clonotype has at least ten counts. The chain joins TRBV6-5 to TRBJ2-3; TRBD2 is a possible D gene (7 bases). The V gene's germline CDR1 is MNHEY and CDR2 SVGAGI. V lost 6 bases and J 3 bases, leaving 16 bases between the germline ends. The CDR3 spans 15 residues. As DNA, the CDR3 is TGTGCCAGCAGGACAAGGGGGGGCCCTACAGATACGCAGTATTTT. Encoded protein: CASRTRGGPTDTQYF.

This clonotype was picked up many times. The V call is TRBV7-8, the J call TRBJ2-1, with 12 bases lining up with TRBD2. CDR1 is SGHVS and CDR2 is FQNEAQ in the germline V gene. The CDR3 loop spans 16 amino acids. V shed 0 bases and J 8 bases; nucleotides not matched to a gene: 5. CDR3 nucleotide sequence: TGTGCCAGCAGCTTAGCGGGGCTAGCGGGAGGGTATGAGCAGTTCTTC. Translated, it gives CASSLAGLAGGYEQFF. Full variable domain (rest looked up from reference TRBV7-8 and TRBJ2-1): GAGVSQSPRYKVAKRGQDVALRCDPISGHVSLFWYQQALGQGPEFLTYFQNEAQLDKSGLPSDRFFAERPEGSVSTLKIQRTQQEDSAVYLCASSLAGLAGGYEQFFGPGTRLTVL.

This clonotype was recorded many times. The chain couples TRBV24-1 to TRBJ2-3, with 8 bases that match TRBD1. This CDR3 comprises 18 residues. Germline trimming cut 3 bases from V and 4 bases from J; bases unmatched to any gene: 14. The germline CDR1 and CDR2 sequences are KGHDR and SFDVKD. For the CDR3, the DNA is TGTGCCACCAGTGATCGATACCCAGGGGGCTGGGTCGCAGATACGCAGTATTTT. The encoded protein is CATSDRYPGGWVADTQYF.

The DNA for the CDR3 is TGTGCCAGCAGTTACGCCCGGGCGGGCACTGAAGCTTTCTTT. Its translation: CASSYARAGTEAFF. The chain uses TRBV6-5 and TRBJ1-1, with D unclear. The CDR3 spans 14 residues. CDR1 is MNHEY, CDR2 SVGAGI, per germline. V shed 2 bases and J shed 4 bases, with 11 bases lying between them.

This clonotype was detected only a few times. At one end, the junction sequence differs from germline, possibly due to a read error. The chain joins TRBV7-7 to TRBJ2-5, with D tentatively TRBD1 or TRBD2 (6 bases each). The V gene's germline CDR1 is SSHAT and CDR2 FNYEAQ (reference sequence). The CDR3 loop spans 17 amino acids. CDR3 in amino acids: CASSPGAATPYQETQYF. The CDR3 bases are TGTGCTAGCAGCCCGGGGGCGGCCACCCCGTACCAAGAGACCCAGTACTTC.

Notes on this clonotype: Given a much more abundant clone one base away, this may be a read error. The chain combines TRBV29-1 with TRBJ1-1; D gene unclear. The CDR3 sequence is 11 residues long. Deletions cut 5 bases from V and 1 base from J, with 5 bases between. Germline V gives CDR1 SQVTM, CDR2 ANQGSEA. The CDR3 DNA reads as TGCAGCGTTAGGAAGAACACTGAAGCTTTCTTT. Its translation is CSVRKNTEAFF.

This clonotype was seen at least ten times. The V call is TRBV12-3 or TRBV12-4, the J call TRBJ1-1; D gene unclear. The CDR3 has 11 amino acids. V lost 1 base, J lost 8 bases, and 5 bases lay in between. CDR3 in DNA: TGTGCCAGCAGTTTAGTCAACGAAGCTTTCTTT. Protein: CASSLVNEAFF.

This clonotype came up many times. The J gene is TRBJ2-3, the V gene TRBV11-2; D remains ambiguous. V was cut by 6 bases and J by 4 bases, with 17 bases left in between. The CDR3 has 15 amino acids. Germline V CDR1 and CDR2: SGHAT, FQNNGV. CDR3 sequence reads: CASRDWVSSPDTQYF. The CDR3 DNA reads as TGTGCCAGCAGAGATTGGGTTAGCTCCCCAGATACGCAGTATTTT.

This clonotype was seen at least ten times. The chain combines TRBV7-3 with TRBJ2-7, with 8 bases aligning to TRBD2. Germline loops: CDR1 SGHTA, CDR2 FQGTGA. V lost 6 bases to trimming and J lost 8 bases; unmatched junction nucleotides: 12. This CDR3 has 14 amino acids. CDR3 residues: CASSHGGGGKKQYF. The CDR3 bases are TGTGCCAGCAGTCACGGGGGGGGAGGAAAGAAGCAGTACTTC.

This clonotype was seen repeatedly, ten times or more. This sequence joins TRBV29-1 and TRBJ1-1, with D perhaps TRBD1 (6 bases). CDR1 SQVTM and CDR2 ANQGSEA come from the germline V gene. Trimming left V 7 bases short and J 1 base short, with 7 bases between. This CDR3 is built from 11 residues. CDR3 coding DNA: TGCAGCGGACAGGAGAACACTGAAGCTTTCTTT. It specifies CSGQENTEAFF.

This clonotype appeared a few times. The genes are TRBV24-1 and TRBJ2-2; no clear D. The CDR3 totals 15 residues. Trimming left V 1 base short and J 1 base short, with 6 bases between. Looked up from germline, CDR1 is KGHDR and CDR2 is SFDVKD. The CDR3 DNA reads as TGTGCCACCAGTGATTTCAAGGGGAACACCGGGGAGCTGTTTTTT. Residues: CATSDFKGNTGELFF.

This clonotype occurred many times. In DNA form, the CDR3 reads TGTGCCAGCGAGGAGGCCAAAAACATTCAGTACTTC. Translating gives CASEEAKNIQYF. The chain is built from TRBV19 and TRBJ2-4; D is unclear. Per germline, CDR1 LNHDA and CDR2 SQIVND (reference sequence). Trimming stripped 9 bases from V and 1 base from J, with 7 bases between. This CDR3 contains 12 residues.

At least ten counts were recorded for this clonotype. J is TRBJ1-2 and V is TRBV6-1; weak D call: TRBD1 (6 bases). V lost 3 bases to trimming and J lost 4 bases, with 12 bases between them. This CDR3 has 14 residues. In germline, CDR1 is MNHNS, CDR2 SASEGT. The DNA of the CDR3 is TGTGCCAGCAGTGAGGGGGCGCGTGCCTATGGCTACACCTTC. Translating it yields CASSEGARAYGYTF.

This clonotype was observed many times. The CDR3 DNA reads as TGTGCCAGCAGTCCCGTCGTTTCCTACGAGCAGTACTTC. It specifies CASSPVVSYEQYF. The chain combines TRBV7-9 with TRBJ2-7; D is undetermined. Trimming pared 6 bases from V and 1 base from J, leaving 10 bases between. The length of the CDR3 is 13 residues. Germline CDR1 and CDR2: SEHNR and FQNEAQ (reference sequence).

This clonotype was detected ten times or more. The chain employs TRBV7-2 and TRBJ2-3; D gene uncertain. The CDR3 consists of 11 residues. The V gene's germline CDR1 is SGHTA and CDR2 FQGNSA. Between the trimmed V and J ends, which lost 1 base and 7 bases, there was a span of 3 bases. The CDR3 DNA follows: TGTGCCAGCAGCTTAGTAAATACGCAGTATTTT. Amino acids: CASSLVNTQYF.

The V gene is TRBV19, the J gene TRBJ1-6, with D maybe TRBD1 (5 bases). Germline assignment: CDR1 LNHDA and CDR2 SQIVND (reference sequence). The CDR3 covers 16 residues. The V gene lost 7 bases and the J gene lost 4 bases, with 17 bases spanning the gap. CDR3 in amino acids: CASTQPERGYNSPLHF. The CDR3 DNA reads TGTGCCAGTACACAACCCGAGAGGGGTTATAATTCACCCCTCCACTTT. Using reference TRBV19 and TRBJ1-6 for the parts outside the CDR3, the full variable domain is DGGITQSPKYLFRKEGQNVTLSCEQNLNHDAMYWYRQDPGQGLRLIYYSQIVNDFQKGDIAEGYSVSREKKESFPLTVTSAQKNPTAFYLCASTQPERGYNSPLHFGNGTRLTVT.

In this sample, this clonotype turned up many times. Its ends do not fully match the called genes, so a read error is possible. The chain carries TRBV5-1 and TRBJ1-1; a weak D match, TRBD1 (6 bases). This CDR3 region has 15 residues. Germline lookup yields CDR1 SGHRS and CDR2 YFSETQ. The CDR3 is CASSLGTGLNTEAFF. The CDR3 nucleotides read TGTGCCAGCAGCTTAGGCACAGGGTTAAACACTGAAGCTTTCTTT.

This clonotype was counted at least ten times. The J gene is TRBJ1-1, the V gene TRBV3-1; D remains ambiguous. V shed 4 bases and J shed 0 bases, with 12 bases lying between them. There are 15 residues in the CDR3. CDR1 is LGHDT, CDR2 YNNKEL, per germline (reference sequence). CDR3 DNA: TGTGCCAGCAGCCCCCCCGGGATATTGAACACTGAAGCTTTCTTT. Residues: CASSPPGILNTEAFF.

The V call is TRBV5-6, the J call TRBJ2-2; 7 bases align to TRBD2. Germline CDR1 SGHDT, CDR2 YYEEEE. This CDR3 has 18 residues. Trimming took 1 base from V and 4 from J; bases not matched to a gene: 13. The CDR3 bases are TGTGCCAGCAGCTTGATTGGAGGCGGGGGAGTAGGCACCGGGGAGCTGTTTTTT. It specifies CASSLIGGGGVGTGELFF. Looking up the rest from reference TRBV5-6 and TRBJ2-2 gives the full variable domain: DAGVTQSPTHLIKTRGQQVTLRCSPKSGHDTVSWYQQALGQGPQFIFQYYEEEERQRGNFPDRFSGHQFPNYSSELNVNALLLGDSALYLCASSLIGGGGVGTGELFFGEGSRLTVL.

This clonotype has more than one count but fewer than ten. The chain links TRBV29-1 to TRBJ2-1, with D unclear. V lost 7 bases to trimming and J lost 0 bases, with 7 bases between them. This CDR3 contains 12 residues. The V gene's germline CDR1 is SQVTM and CDR2 ANQGSEA. The CDR3 sequence: CSGMASYNEQFF. The CDR3 coding sequence is TGCAGCGGAATGGCCTCCTACAATGAGCAGTTCTTC.

Ten or more counts support this clonotype. The CDR3 bases are TGTGCCAGCAGCTCCCGTCGAAGGGGCCACGAGCAGTACTTC. It is translated as CASSSRRRGHEQYF. The chain is built from TRBV7-6 and TRBJ2-7, with TRBD1 as a possible D gene (5 bases). The V and J ends lost 4 bases and 5 bases respectively, with 15 bases between them. Germline CDR1 is SGHVS and CDR2 is FNYEAQ. CDR3 length: 14 residues. Full variable domain (outside the CDR3, taken from reference TRBV7-6 and TRBJ2-7): GAGVSQSPRYKVTKRGQDVALRCDPISGHVSLYWYRQALGQGPEFLTYFNYEAQQDKSGLPNDRFSAERPEGSISTLTIQRTEQRDSAMYRCASSSRRRGHEQYFGPGTRLTVT.

In this sample, this clonotype turned up many times. The V call is TRBV12-3 or TRBV12-4, the J call TRBJ1-6; maybe TRBD1 (5 bases). The V and J ends lost 2 bases and 7 bases respectively, with 12 bases between them. The CDR3 sequence is 15 residues long. The CDR3 DNA follows: TGTGCCAGCAGTTTACTCGGGGGGACGAATTCACCCCTCCACTTT. Translating gives CASSLLGGTNSPLHF.

This clonotype was detected ten times or more. The chain joins TRBV7-3 to TRBJ2-2, with 10 positions matching TRBD1. Trimming removed 5 bases from V and 4 bases from J; junction bases left unmatched: 7. Germline V gene sequence: CDR1 SGHTA, CDR2 FQGTGA. The CDR3 is 16 residues long. The CDR3 protein is CASSPGQGVLTGELFF. CDR3 sequence (DNA): TGTGCCAGCAGCCCCGGACAGGGGGTCCTCACCGGGGAGCTGTTTTTT.

This clonotype was counted between two and nine times. With a much larger clone just one base away, this may be a read error. V usage is TRBV3-1 and J usage is TRBJ1-2; no clear D. Looked up from germline, CDR1 is LGHDT and CDR2 is YNNKEL (reference sequence). The V end was cut by 0 bases, the J end by 4 bases, with 0 bases between. The CDR3 covers 11 residues. The CDR3 reads CASSQDYGYTF. The CDR3 nucleotides read TGTGCCAGCAGCCAAGACTATGGCTACACCTTC.

This clonotype was seen at least ten times. The chain employs TRBV7-2 and TRBJ2-1, with 13 bases that match TRBD2. V lost 5 bases to trimming and J lost 12 bases; unmatched junction nucleotides: 10. CDR3 length: 15 amino acids. CDR1 is SGHTA and CDR2 is FQGNSA in the germline V gene. The CDR3 here is CASSPLAGGPGGQFF. Written as DNA, the CDR3 is TGTGCCAGCAGCCCACTAGCGGGAGGGCCGGGGGGGCAGTTCTTC. Combining the CDR3 with reference TRBV7-2 and TRBJ2-1 gives the whole variable domain GAGVSQSPSNKVTEKGKDVELRCDPISGHTALYWYRQSLGQGLEFLIYFQGNSAPDKSGLPSDRFSAERTGGSVSTLTIQRTQQEDSAVYLCASSPLAGGPGGQFFGPGTRLTVL.

This clonotype was counted ten times or more. The V gene is TRBV7-6, the J gene TRBJ2-1, with D uncertain. This CDR3 is built from 13 residues. Germline V CDR1 and CDR2: SGHVS, FNYEAQ. The V and J ends lost 2 bases and 10 bases respectively, with 12 bases between them. The CDR3 sequence: CASSLLLAAEQFF. The CDR3 nucleotides read TGTGCCAGCAGCTTACTGTTGGCCGCGGAGCAGTTCTTC. Complete variable domain (other parts from reference TRBV7-6 and TRBJ2-1): GAGVSQSPRYKVTKRGQDVALRCDPISGHVSLYWYRQALGQGPEFLTYFNYEAQQDKSGLPNDRFSAERPEGSISTLTIQRTEQRDSAMYRCASSLLLAAEQFFGPGTRLTVL.

This clonotype came up many times. V and J are TRBV14 and TRBJ2-3; D is perhaps TRBD1 (5 bases). This CDR3 is built from 15 residues. Trimming left V 4 bases short and J 3 bases short, with 14 bases between. Germline V gene data show CDR1 as SGHDN and CDR2 as FVKESK. The CDR3 DNA is TGTGCCAGCAGCCCCGTATGGACATCTACAGATACGCAGTATTTT. Translated: CASSPVWTSTDTQYF. The whole variable domain, filled in from reference TRBV14 and TRBJ2-3, reads EAGVTQFPSHSVIEKGQTVTLRCDPISGHDNLYWYRRVMGKEIKFLLHFVKESKQDESGMPNNRFLAERTGGTYSTLKVQPAELEDSGVYFCASSPVWTSTDTQYFGPGTRLTVL.

This clonotype was picked up many times. V gene TRBV4-1 combines with J gene TRBJ2-1; D is perhaps TRBD2 (7 bases). In germline, CDR1 is MGHRA, CDR2 YSYEKL. The V gene lost 6 bases and the J gene lost 6 bases, with 15 bases spanning the gap. CDR3 length: 14 amino acids. Written as DNA, the CDR3 is TGCGCCAGCAGGCCCCCCGGGGGGCGCAATGAGCAGTTCTTC. Protein product: CASRPPGGRNEQFF.